The 21 T cell receptor beta chains in this list originate from one sample, sequenced in a study of blood T cell repertoires in COVID-19 (dated by TCRdb to about 2020). Receptors were amplified or captured by the immunoSEQ multiplex PCR assay. TCRdb provides this immuneACCESS table in a form limited to in-frame rearrangements. Some clones are lacking; in checked studies, under half of them reflect an unresolved V gene, and why the rest are absent is not known. The table for this sample lists 300,000 to 350,000 clones; 90% of them were counted only once. Of the sample, around 0.93% falls within the top ten clones. Sequencing was done on a sample of peripheral blood. These receptors came from a woman in her thirties or forties with COVID-19, enrolled during active disease.

The rearrangement links TRBV5-1 to TRBJ2-1; 8 bases fit TRBD2. There are 15 residues in the CDR3. V was clipped by 3 bases and J by 4 bases; unmatched bases: 6. The germline V gene encodes CDR1 SGHRS and CDR2 YFSETQ. The CDR3 coding sequence is TGCGCCAGCAGCTCTGACGGGAGGGGTTACAATGAGCAGTTCTTC. It codes for CASSSDGRGYNEQFF.

This clone showed up just a few times. The chain joins TRBV7-2 to TRBJ2-1; maybe TRBD2 (5 bases). The V end was cut by 3 bases, the J end by 5 bases, with 11 bases between. The germline gives CDR1 SGHTA, CDR2 FQGNSA. This CDR3 has 14 amino acids. The CDR3 DNA reads as TGTGCCAGCAGCTTTAAACCCGGGGACAATGAGCAGTTCTTC. Translated: CASSFKPGDNEQFF.

V and J are TRBV6-2 or TRBV6-3 and TRBJ2-2; 10 bases map to TRBD2. V trimming: 1 base; J trimming: 0 bases; junction bases outside the gene matches: 5. Germline CDR1 MNHEY, CDR2 SVGEGT. The CDR3 sequence is 18 residues long. Written as DNA, the CDR3 is TGTGCCAGCAGTTACTTGGTGCTAGCGGGGGCGAACACCGGGGAGCTGTTTTTT. As protein: CASSYLVLAGANTGELFF.

This clone was found once. The chain uses TRBV30 and TRBJ2-2; the match to TRBD1 covers 8 bases. This CDR3 spans 15 amino acids. Germline-derived CDR1 and CDR2 are GTSNPN and SVGIG (reference sequence). Trimming at V came to 6 bases and at J to 3 bases, leaving 9 bases not matched to a gene. Here the CDR3 DNA reads TGTGCCTGTTTTTGGCAGGGACAGGACACCGGGGAGCTGTTTTTT. Amino acids: CACFWQGQDTGELFF.

The chain has TRBV3-1 (or the pseudogene TRBV3-2) and TRBJ1-1; 8 bases are shared with TRBD1. Germline V gene data show CDR1 as LGHDT and CDR2 as YNNKEL (reference sequence). J was trimmed by 0 bases and V by 1 base; bases with no gene match: 10. This CDR3 comprises 18 residues. CDR3 nucleotides: TGTGCCAGCAGCCAAGTCATCATGGACAGGGCTTTGAACACTGAAGCTTTCTTT. Translating gives CASSQVIMDRALNTEAFF.

The chain is built from TRBV2 and TRBJ1-2, with 8 bases aligning to TRBD1. Germline lookup yields CDR1 SNHLY and CDR2 FYNNEI. With 0 bases clipped from V and 7 bases from J, the junction kept 13 bases outside the gene matches. The CDR3 runs to 17 residues. The CDR3 DNA is TGTGCCAGCAGTGAAGCGCTTAGGCAGGGGGCATGGACTGGCTACACCTTC. Amino acid sequence: CASSEALRQGAWTGYTF.

The rearrangement links TRBV14 to TRBJ2-7; D not resolved. Between the trimmed V and J ends, which lost 3 bases and 9 bases, there was a span of 18 bases. In germline, CDR1 is SGHDN, CDR2 FVKESK. The CDR3 has 14 residues. CDR3 bases: TGTGCCAGCAGCCACGATGTGAGGTATAATCGGCAGTACTTC. This translates into CASSHDVRYNRQYF.

The chain combines TRBV4-3 with TRBJ2-3; no clear D. V was trimmed by 0 bases and J by 10 bases, leaving 20 bases between them. The CDR3 has 16 residues. Germline assignment: CDR1 LGHNA and CDR2 YSLEER. The CDR3 loop is CASSQEPTSGSRAQYF. For the CDR3, the DNA is TGCGCCAGCAGCCAAGAGCCGACATCAGGCAGTCGAGCGCAGTATTTT.

This clone was picked up one time. The chain couples TRBV24-1 to TRBJ2-5, with 7 bases that match TRBD2. The CDR3 totals 17 residues. Germline CDR1 reads KGHDR; CDR2 reads SFDVKD. J lost 4 bases, V lost 4 bases, and 14 bases had no gene match. The CDR3 reads CATSDPFAAREGETQYF. The DNA of the CDR3 is TGTGCCACCAGTGACCCTTTCGCAGCAAGGGAGGGAGAGACCCAGTACTTC.

The gene calls are TRBV9 and TRBJ1-5; a weak D match, TRBD1 (5 bases). This CDR3 comprises 14 residues. Germline V gene sequence: CDR1 SGDLS, CDR2 YYNGEE. V lost 3 bases, J lost 0 bases, and 7 bases lay in between. The chain's CDR3 is CASSGQSSNQPQHF. CDR3 nucleotides: TGTGCCAGCAGCGGACAGAGTAGCAATCAGCCCCAGCATTTT.

The chain has TRBV15 and TRBJ1-5; tentatively, D is TRBD1 (6 bases). The V gene's germline CDR1 is LNHNV and CDR2 YYDKDF (reference sequence). Trimming took 5 bases from V and 2 from J, leaving 7 bases between them. This CDR3 contains 13 residues. In DNA form, the CDR3 reads TGTGCCACCAGCTCAGGGGGCAATCAGCCCCAGCATTTT. Translated, it gives CATSSGGNQPQHF. The full variable domain, in which reference TRBV15 and TRBJ1-5 provide the parts outside the CDR3, is DAMVIQNPRYQVTQFGKPVTLSCSQTLNHNVMYWYQQKSSQAPKLLFHYYDKDFNNEADTPDNFQSRRPNTSFCFLDIRSPGLGDTAMYLCATSSGGNQPQHFGDGTRLSIL.

V and J are TRBV10-3 and TRBJ2-4; D may be TRBD1 (6 bases). From germline, CDR1 is ENHRY and CDR2 SYGVKD. V gave up 2 bases and J gave up 9 bases, with 11 bases separating them. The CDR3 is 13 residues long. The CDR3 reads CAISELTGTIQYF. DNA for the CDR3: TGTGCCATCAGTGAGCTAACAGGGACCATTCAGTACTTC.

The chain uses TRBV28 and TRBJ2-7; tentative D call: TRBD1 (5 bases). The V gene's germline CDR1 is MDHEN and CDR2 SYDVKM. The CDR3 loop spans 17 amino acids. The ends were cut back, 4 bases at V and 0 bases at J, with 19 bases in the middle. The CDR3 here is CASSYRGVAENSYEQYF. The CDR3 region has the DNA TGTGCCAGCAGTTATAGGGGTGTGGCGGAGAACTCCTACGAGCAGTACTTC.

The chain joins TRBV19 to TRBJ1-4, with no clear D. Between the trimmed V and J ends, which lost 7 bases and 3 bases, there was a span of 12 bases. The CDR3 consists of 14 residues. The germline CDR1 and CDR2 sequences are LNHDA and SQIVND (reference sequence). The CDR3 loop is CASKNGGPNEKLFF. CDR3 DNA sequence: TGTGCCAGTAAGAATGGAGGACCTAATGAAAAACTGTTTTTT.

This clone occurred once. The chain joins TRBV3-1 (or the pseudogene TRBV3-2) to TRBJ1-1; D is unclear. CDR3 length: 14 residues. Trimming took off 1 base at V and 2 bases at J, with 8 bases between the two ends. Germline lookup yields CDR1 LGHDT and CDR2 YNNKEL (reference sequence). For the CDR3, the DNA is TGTGCCAGCAGCCAAGGGAGATTTAACACTGAAGCTTTCTTT. As protein: CASSQGRFNTEAFF.

A single count supports this clone. The chain couples TRBV4-3 to TRBJ1-2, with D perhaps matching TRBD1 (5 bases). With 0 bases removed from V and 2 bases from J, the gap between germline ends came to 10 bases. Germline V CDR1 and CDR2: LGHNA, YSLEER. The CDR3 contains 15 residues. CDR3 in amino acids: CASSQDFGGNYGYTF. The CDR3 DNA reads TGCGCCAGCAGCCAAGATTTTGGGGGGAACTATGGCTACACCTTC.

This sequence joins TRBV7-2 and TRBJ1-1; tentative D call: TRBD1 (6 bases). V was pared by 4 bases and J by 1 base, with 10 bases between. This CDR3 contains 14 residues. CDR1 is SGHTA, CDR2 FQGNSA, per germline. The CDR3 region has the DNA TGTGCCAGCAGCTGGGGGGGCTCGAACACTGAAGCTTTCTTT. Protein: CASSWGGSNTEAFF.

V and J are TRBV4-3 and TRBJ2-7, with a possible D match to TRBD2 (6 bases). The CDR3 totals 15 residues. Germline loops: CDR1 LGHNA, CDR2 YSLEER. Trimming removed 5 bases from V and 1 base from J, with 15 bases in between. The CDR3, as DNA: TGCGCCAGCAGCGTAGCGGCGCAGGGTTCCTACGAGCAGTACTTC. Amino acid sequence: CASSVAAQGSYEQYF.

The chain uses TRBV5-1 and TRBJ2-7, with a weak D call TRBD2 (5 bases). The CDR3 covers 14 residues. V lost 4 bases, J lost 0 bases, and 11 bases lay in between. Per the germline V gene, CDR1 is SGHRS and CDR2 is YFSETQ. The CDR3 reads CASSGTGSSYEQYF. The CDR3 DNA reads TGCGCCAGCAGCGGAACGGGGAGCTCCTACGAGCAGTACTTC. The whole variable domain, remainder taken from reference TRBV5-1 and TRBJ2-7, is KAGVTQTPRYLIKTRGQQVTLSCSPISGHRSVSWYQQTPGQGLQFLFEYFSETQRNKGNFPGRFSGRQFSNSRSEMNVSTLELGDSALYLCASSGTGSSYEQYFGPGTRLTVT.

This clone was seen just once. The chain has TRBV28 and TRBJ1-2, with 9 bases identical to TRBD1. V lost 8 bases to trimming and J lost 6 bases; unmatched junction nucleotides: 13. CDR3 size: 15 residues. Germline assignment: CDR1 MDHEN and CDR2 SYDVKM. This chain's CDR3 is CASCDGQGYFDGYTF. The CDR3 nucleotides read TGTGCCAGCTGTGACGGACAGGGGTATTTCGATGGCTACACCTTC.

The V and J genes are TRBV6-2 or TRBV6-3 and TRBJ2-7; 7 positions match TRBD1. V shed 5 bases and J 4 bases; nucleotides not matched to a gene: 8. Germline CDR1 MNHEY, CDR2 SVGEGT. The CDR3 covers 14 residues. DNA for the CDR3: TGTGCCAGCAGTGGCCTTGGGACAGAATACGAGCAGTACTTC. Translation: CASSGLGTEYEQYF.